This T cell receptor (beta chain) was sequenced for a study of T-cell memory formation after mild COVID-19. General study points: Prior to infection, memory already included some responding clones, suggesting cross-reactive memory joined. Clones from the second wave (peaking day 37) had unconfirmed SARS-CoV-2 specificity. Contracting CD8+ clones were enriched in EMRA, CD4+ mainly in CM and EM.

TCRdb re-derived calls from the 5' RACE reads in MiXCR, one entry per CDR3 protein. The sample consists of about 560,000 distinct CDR3 sequences, about 20% of them appearing once. CDR3 length: 15 residues. In germline, CDR1 is SEHNR, CDR2 FQNEAQ (reference sequence). V lost 0 bases, J lost 6 bases, and 7 bases stayed unmatched. This clonotype was recorded a few times. Its antigen is undetermined. This chain joins TRBV7-9 and TRBJ1-1, with 7 bases matching TRBD1. The sequence was obtained from an adult woman who had mild COVID-19 (a few samples of this study predate the infection). Cell type and time point are not known. Sequencing was done on a sample of PBMCs or a T cell subset sorted from them (not recorded which). CDR3 protein: CASSLASTGRAEAFF. CDR3 coding DNA: TGTGCCAGCAGCTTAGCTTCGACAGGGAGGGCTGAAGCTTTCTTT.